The text below deals with one T cell receptor (beta chain). Its antigen is not identified. The investigators sampled blood at baseline, at cycle 4 day 1, and at cycle 7 day 1. TCRdb's table, derived via immunoSEQ multiplex PCR, lists solely in-frame clones and lacks some. The table has approximately 82,000 clones, approximately 87% seen once. The sample originates from a study of OX40 agonist ivuxolimab in advanced cancers. Study in general: Eligibility admitted prior anti-PD-1, anti-PD-L1 or anti-CTLA-4 therapy; 40% had some. Broader study findings: There were also nonresponders showing low normalized T-cell clonal expansion.

Sequencing was performed on CD4+ or CD8+ T cells sorted from blood, taken in a trial of the OX40 agonist ivuxolimab. The clonotype originates from an adult with an advanced solid tumor such as melanoma, head and neck, liver or kidney cancer.

This CDR3 is CASSLSDLLRFQETQYF. CDR3 DNA sequence: TGTGCCAGCAGCCTATCCGATTTGTTACGGTTCCAAGAGACCCAGTACTTC. This rearrangement joins TRBV2 to TRBJ2-5; D is unclear. This CDR3 has 17 amino acids. Germline V CDR1 and CDR2: SNHLY, FYNNEI. The germline V and J ends were trimmed by 6 bases and 1 base, with 21 bases remaining between them.